This T cell receptor (beta chain) was captured by sequencing in a study of blood T cells in healthy people across ages. Turning to the study itself: Roughly one uniquely barcoded beta molecule per two T cells was captured.

The CDR3 has 11 amino acids. Germline V gives CDR1 MNHEY, CDR2 SVGAGI. V lost 2 bases, J lost 7 bases, and 6 bases lay in between. Total RNA, at least 6 micrograms per sample, was extracted from PBMCs. This clonotype was detected many times. A sample-barcoded 5' primer and a J-beta primer mix were used in a second PCR of about 7 to 12 cycles. A template-switch adaptor containing 12 random nucleotides labeled each cDNA molecule. Sequencing recovered at least 2.5 million CDR3-containing paired-end reads from each sample. A single record per CDR3 protein comes from TCRdb applying MiXCR to the 5' RACE reads. The table includes around 1.7 million distinct CDR3 sequences, approximately 30% detected once.

The chain links TRBV6-5 to TRBJ2-7; D remains unclear. Specimen: blood. This clonotype originated in a young woman in good health. CDR3 sequence reads: CASSYMGEQYF. CDR3 sequence (DNA): TGTGCCAGCAGTTACATGGGGGAGCAGTACTTC.